The text below deals with one T cell receptor (beta chain). What it recognizes is unknown. This record belongs to a study of cytomegalovirus exposure and HLA in healthy donors. At the level of the study: From 150 million to 200 million T cells, an earlier analysis saw under 140 million unique TCR beta sequences. Clustering assigned 81% of the roughly 370 genotyped donors to the Caucasian-associated ancestry cluster.

Study-level points and caveats: As a later analysis showed, a missense DCLRE1C variant was linked to trimming of TCR beta V- and J-genes.

Amplification used 60 Vbeta primers and 13 Jbeta primers. Libraries were prepared by immunoSEQ multiplex PCR; TCRdb keeps only in-frame clonotypes and omits some of them. The sample shows over 100,000 clones, 74% of them seen only once. The source is a male donor in good health and CMV-seronegative. Sequenced input: PBMCs.

The CDR3 is CAWSFTYNEQFF. The CDR3, as DNA: TGTGCCTGGAGCTTTACCTACAATGAGCAGTTCTTC. The V call is TRBV30, the J call TRBJ2-1; no definite D call. This CDR3 contains 12 residues. Germline CDR1 is GTSNPN and CDR2 is SVGIG (reference sequence). Deletions cut 3 bases from V and 2 bases from J, with 5 bases between.